The 22 T cell receptor beta chains given below trace back to one sample, sequenced in a study of T cells in Graves' hyperthyroidism and ophthalmopathy. RNA transcripts yielded amplified TCR beta CDR3 regions. With the HTBI primer set, the TCR CDR3 went through a first round of RT-PCR. TCRdb reanalysed the multiplex PCR reads using MiXCR and keeps one entry per CDR3 protein. The data show hundreds of thousands of distinct CDR3 sequences, with around 16% seen just once and over 7.5% held by the top ten. Specimen: blood. All receptors come from a woman aged 18-29 years with Graves' hyperthyroidism.

This clonotype occurred many times. The chain combines TRBV10-3 with TRBJ1-5; D is undetermined. Germline V CDR1 and CDR2: ENHRY, SYGVKD. The CDR3 length is 15 residues. Trimming cost V 2 bases and J 1 base, with 9 bases left between them. CDR3 nucleotide sequence: TGTGCCATCAGTGAGGGGTTGGGGAGCAATCAGCCCCAGCATTTT. Amino acid sequence: CAISEGLGSNQPQHF.

This clonotype has at least ten counts. The chain recombines TRBV4-1 with TRBJ2-5; D is unresolved. Germline loops: CDR1 MGHRA, CDR2 YSYEKL. V was clipped by 0 bases and J by 0 bases, with 11 bases between them. This CDR3 has 16 residues. Here the CDR3 DNA reads TGCGCCAGCAGCCAAGATTCGAGGAGTGACCAAGAGACCCAGTACTTC. It is translated as CASSQDSRSDQETQYF.

At least ten counts were recorded for this clonotype. This rearrangement joins TRBV20-1 to TRBJ2-5; 7 bases are shared with TRBD2. Germline CDR1 reads DFQATT; CDR2 reads SNEGSKA (reference sequence). J was trimmed by 5 bases and V by 5 bases; bases with no gene match: 5. The CDR3 has 12 amino acids. CDR3 nucleotide sequence: TGCAGTGCTGGACTAGTTCTCGAGACCCAGTACTTC. Encoded protein: CSAGLVLETQYF.

A word on this clonotype: This may come from a read error, since a much larger clone is one base off. The V and J genes are TRBV5-6 and TRBJ2-5; D is ambiguous. The CDR3 covers 13 residues. With 4 bases removed from V and 5 bases from J, the gap between germline ends came to 12 bases. CDR1 SGHDT and CDR2 YYEEEE come from the germline V gene. CDR3 DNA sequence: TGTGCCAGCAGCCCTGGGATTTATGAGACCCAGTACTTC. Its protein is CASSPGIYETQYF.

This chain uses TRBV12-3 or TRBV12-4 with TRBJ1-2; D call uncertain. There are 14 residues in the CDR3. V was cut by 0 bases and J by 4 bases, with 9 bases left in between. The DNA for the CDR3 is TGTGCCAGCAGTTTAGCGATGCAATCCTATGGCTACACCTTC. It specifies CASSLAMQSYGYTF.

There are many counts of this clonotype. The J gene is TRBJ2-2, the V gene TRBV28; D possibly uses TRBD1 or TRBD2 (5 bases each). The CDR3 consists of 18 residues. Trimming removed 1 base from V and 2 bases from J, with 17 bases in between. In germline, CDR1 is MDHEN, CDR2 SYDVKM. CDR3 sequence: CASSLLGQGPRNTGELFF. The DNA of the CDR3 is TGTGCCAGCAGTTTATTGGGTCAGGGACCGCGAAACACCGGGGAGCTGTTTTTT.

The J gene is TRBJ1-2, the V gene TRBV5-4; D remains unclear. This CDR3 has 13 amino acids. Germline V gene data show CDR1 as SGHNT and CDR2 as YYREEE (reference sequence). Deletions cut 4 bases from V and 4 bases from J, with 11 bases between. Here the CDR3 reads CASSGEGPYGYTF. Written as DNA, the CDR3 is TGTGCCAGCAGCGGGGAGGGCCCCTATGGCTACACCTTC.

This clonotype showed up many times. This chain links TRBV13 with TRBJ2-7; possible D gene TRBD2, 6 bases. In germline, CDR1 is PRHDT, CDR2 FYEKMQ (reference sequence). The V and J ends lost 3 bases and 6 bases respectively, with 12 bases between them. The CDR3 has 13 amino acids. The CDR3 loop reads CASSLRGSGEQYF. In DNA form, the CDR3 reads TGTGCCAGCAGCTTGCGGGGATCCGGCGAGCAGTACTTC.

This clonotype was seen repeatedly, ten times or more. This sequence joins TRBV2 and TRBJ2-7, with a weak D call TRBD1 (6 bases). Germline lookup yields CDR1 SNHLY and CDR2 FYNNEI. The CDR3 has 13 residues. V was trimmed by 6 bases and J by 3 bases, leaving 12 bases between them. In nucleotides, the CDR3 is TGTGCCAGCAGGGACAGAGATCTCTACGAGCAGTACTTC. It encodes CASRDRDLYEQYF.

In this sample, this clonotype turned up a few times. The V gene is TRBV5-1, the J gene TRBJ2-5, with D maybe TRBD1 (6 bases). The CDR3 runs to 15 residues. Germline CDR1 is SGHRS and CDR2 is YFSETQ. The V end lost 4 bases, the J end lost 0 bases, and 13 bases lay between the germline ends. The CDR3 reads CASSESRGYQETQYF. Here the CDR3 DNA reads TGCGCCAGCAGCGAATCCAGGGGTTACCAAGAGACCCAGTACTTC.

This clonotype was detected only a few times. The rearrangement uses TRBV30 and TRBJ1-2; D possibly corresponds to TRBD1 (6 bases). With 2 bases removed from V and 3 bases from J, the gap between germline ends came to 16 bases. In germline, CDR1 is GTSNPN, CDR2 SVGIG (reference sequence). The CDR3 has 15 residues. CDR3 sequence reads: CAWSPRTATHYGYTF. As DNA, the CDR3 is TGTGCCTGGAGTCCCCGGACAGCTACCCACTATGGCTACACCTTC.

The chain has TRBV3-1 and TRBJ2-1; possible D gene TRBD2, 5 bases. V lost 2 bases to trimming and J lost 7 bases, with 15 bases between them. The CDR3 spans 15 residues. Per germline, CDR1 LGHDT and CDR2 YNNKEL (reference sequence). The CDR3 region has the DNA TGTGCCAGCAGCCAACCGGGAACCTCTCGAAATGAGCAGTTCTTC. Translated, it gives CASSQPGTSRNEQFF.

This clonotype was recorded many times. For the CDR3, the DNA is TGTGCCAGCAGCTCCGATCCCTCTGGGGCCAACGTCCTGACTTTC. Encoded protein: CASSSDPSGANVLTF. The V gene is TRBV7-6, the J gene TRBJ2-6; no clear D. Germline CDR1 and CDR2: SGHVS and FNYEAQ. V lost 4 bases and J 0 bases, leaving 7 bases between the germline ends. The CDR3 runs 15 residues.

Points on this clonotype: Being one base from a much bigger clone, this may be a read error. This chain links TRBV19 with TRBJ2-1, with 12 bases that match TRBD2. CDR3 length equals 13 residues. Unmatched junction bases numbered 3, after V lost 5 bases and J lost 10 bases. CDR1 and CDR2 (germline): LNHDA, SQIVND (reference sequence). Written as DNA, the CDR3 is TGTGCCAGTAGTCGGACTAGCGGGGACGAGCAGTTCTTC. Amino acids: CASSRTSGDEQFF. Using reference TRBV19 and TRBJ2-1 for the parts outside the CDR3, the full variable domain is DGGITQSPKYLFRKEGQNVTLSCEQNLNHDAMYWYRQDPGQGLRLIYYSQIVNDFQKGDIAEGYSVSREKKESFPLTVTSAQKNPTAFYLCASSRTSGDEQFFGPGTRLTVL.

This clonotype was detected many times. The chain employs TRBV12-5 and TRBJ2-1; unclear D gene. CDR3 length equals 12 residues. CDR1 LGHNT and CDR2 FRNRAP come from the germline V gene. Trimming pared 0 bases from V and 6 bases from J, leaving 3 bases between. The CDR3 region is CASGLVANEQFF. CDR3 in DNA: TGTGCTAGTGGTTTGGTAGCCAATGAGCAGTTCTTC.

This clonotype was counted only a few times. V usage is TRBV19 and J usage is TRBJ2-7; 7 positions match TRBD2. Germline values: CDR1 LNHDA, CDR2 SQIVND (reference sequence). The CDR3 has 19 residues. V was pared by 1 base and J by 2 bases, with 17 bases of the junction left unmatched. This chain's CDR3 is CASSIVGGSWPPPPYEQYF. CDR3 bases: TGTGCCAGTAGTATAGTAGGCGGGAGCTGGCCCCCCCCCCCCTACGAGCAGTACTTC.

The chain couples TRBV20-1 to TRBJ1-3; 8 positions agree with TRBD1. CDR1 is DFQATT, CDR2 SNEGSKA, per germline (reference sequence). Losses at the gene ends were 6 bases for V and 8 bases for J; bases not matched to a gene: 6. The CDR3 has 12 residues. CDR3 protein: CSAPDRGYTIYF. In nucleotides, the CDR3 is TGCAGTGCCCCCGACAGGGGATACACCATATATTTT.

V and J are TRBV18 and TRBJ1-1, with D possibly being TRBD1 (6 bases). CDR1 and CDR2 (germline): KGHSH, LQKENI. Trimming stripped 8 bases from V and 4 bases from J, with 14 bases between. CDR3 length equals 13 residues. CDR3 in amino acids: CASRTGKSTEAFF. In nucleotides, the CDR3 is TGTGCCAGCCGCACAGGGAAGAGCACTGAAGCTTTCTTT.

This clonotype has at least ten counts. The chain couples TRBV11-2 to TRBJ2-7, with TRBD1 matching over 9 bases. Germline CDR1 SGHAT, CDR2 FQNNGV. Unmatched junction bases numbered 9, after V lost 5 bases and J lost 7 bases. CDR3 length equals 14 residues. The CDR3 DNA reads TGTGCCAGCAGCCGCGACAGGGGGGCTGGGGAGCAGTACTTC. It is translated as CASSRDRGAGEQYF.

With respect to this clonotype: A read error may be the cause here, since a much bigger clone is one base away. This rearrangement joins TRBV6-5 to TRBJ2-3; 7 nucleotides match TRBD2. The CDR3 is 15 amino acids. Germline-derived CDR1 and CDR2 are MNHEY and SVGAGI. Trimming cost V 0 bases and J 2 bases; bases outside gene matches: 2. The CDR3 DNA follows: TGTGCCAGCAGTTACTCGGGGGGGAACACAGATACGCAGTATTTT. It specifies CASSYSGGNTDTQYF.

This clonotype was seen repeatedly, ten times or more. The chain links TRBV18 to TRBJ1-5; D unclear. V was trimmed by 3 bases and J by 0 bases, leaving 12 bases between them. The CDR3 loop spans 16 amino acids. Germline CDR1 KGHSH, CDR2 LQKENI. As DNA, the CDR3 is TGTGCCAGCTCACCTCGGACGGCGTATAGCAATCAGCCCCAGCATTTT. Its protein product is CASSPRTAYSNQPQHF.

This clonotype has a count of ten or more. The chain employs TRBV7-9 and TRBJ2-1; 7 bases agree with TRBD2. J was trimmed by 2 bases and V by 4 bases; bases with no gene match: 5. The CDR3 is 15 residues long. Germline loops: CDR1 SEHNR, CDR2 FQNEAQ (reference sequence). Here the CDR3 DNA reads TGTGCCAGCAGCTCCAGTAGCGGGCCCTACAATGAGCAGTTCTTC. This sequence encodes CASSSSSGPYNEQFF.